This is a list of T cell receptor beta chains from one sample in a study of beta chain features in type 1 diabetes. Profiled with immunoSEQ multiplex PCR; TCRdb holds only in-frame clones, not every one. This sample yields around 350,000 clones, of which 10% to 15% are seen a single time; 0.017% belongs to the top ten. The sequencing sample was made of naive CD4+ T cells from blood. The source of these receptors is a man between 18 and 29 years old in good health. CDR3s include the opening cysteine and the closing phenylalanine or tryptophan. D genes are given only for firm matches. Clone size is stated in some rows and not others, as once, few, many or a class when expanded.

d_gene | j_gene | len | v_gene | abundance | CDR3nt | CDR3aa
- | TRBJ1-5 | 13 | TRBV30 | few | TGTGCCTGGAGTCAGAGGGCAGAGCAGCCCCAGCATTTT | CAWSQRAEQPQHF
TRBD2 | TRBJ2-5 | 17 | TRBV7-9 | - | TGTGCCAGCAGCACTTACACTAGCGGGAGAAACCAAGAGACCCAGTACTTC | CASSTYTSGRNQETQYF
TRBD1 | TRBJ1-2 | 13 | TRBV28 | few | TGTGCCAGCAGTTTGACAGGGGGCCGTGGCTACACCTTC | CASSLTGGRGYTF
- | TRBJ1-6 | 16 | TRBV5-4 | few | TGTGCCAGCAGCCAACTCCAACAGGGTAGCAATTCACCCCTCCACTTT | CASSQLQQGSNSPLHF
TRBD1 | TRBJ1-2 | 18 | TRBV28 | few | TGTGCCAGCAGTTCATACGGACAGGGGGGGTCCCCTGACTATGGCTACACCTTC | CASSSYGQGGSPDYGYTF
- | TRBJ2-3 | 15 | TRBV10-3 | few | TGTGCCATCAGTGTGACCGCAACGGGGTCAGATACGCAGTATTTT | CAISVTATGSDTQYF
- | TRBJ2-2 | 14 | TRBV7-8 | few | TGTGCCAGCAGCTTAACTAGGGAGACCGGGGAGCTGTTTTTT | CASSLTRETGELFF
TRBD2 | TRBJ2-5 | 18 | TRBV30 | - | TGTGCCTGGAGCTCTTTTTCCGGGACTAGCGTTTTTTTGGAGACCCAGTACTTC | CAWSSFSGTSVFLETQYF
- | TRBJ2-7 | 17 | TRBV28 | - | TGTGCCAGCAGTTTATGGAGCAGGGGCGCTTATCGGCGCGAGCAGTACTTC | CASSLWSRGAYRREQYF
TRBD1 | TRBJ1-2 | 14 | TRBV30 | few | TGTGCCTGGAGTGCGACAGGGGTATTCTATGGCTACACCTTC | CAWSATGVFYGYTF
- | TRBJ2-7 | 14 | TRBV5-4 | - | TGTGCCAGCAGCTTGGATACAGGGTCCAACGAGCAGTACTTC | CASSLDTGSNEQYF
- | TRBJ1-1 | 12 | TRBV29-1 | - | TGCAGCGTTGGTTTATTGTCTCGTGAAGCTTTCTTT | CSVGLLSREAFF
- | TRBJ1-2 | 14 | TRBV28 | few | TGTGCCAGCACTCTGGGACTCAGGGACTATGGCTACACCTTC | CASTLGLRDYGYTF
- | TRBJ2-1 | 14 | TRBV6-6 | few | TGTGCCAGCAGACAGGGTGGGGAATACAATGAGCAGTTCTTC | CASRQGGEYNEQFF
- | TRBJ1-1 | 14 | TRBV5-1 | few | TGCGCCAGCAGCTTGGTTAGGAGGGCCACTGAAGCTTTCTTT | CASSLVRRATEAFF
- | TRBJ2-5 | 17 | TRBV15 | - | TGTGCCACCAGCAGAGATAGGGGGGGTTTCCTTCAAGAGACCCAGTACTTC | CATSRDRGGFLQETQYF
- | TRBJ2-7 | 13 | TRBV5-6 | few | TGTGCCAGCAGCCGGGAACATGTCTACGAGCAGTACTTC | CASSREHVYEQYF
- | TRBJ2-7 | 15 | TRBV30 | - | TGTGCCTGGAGTGTACGCCGCCAGGGGGGCTACGAGCAGTACTTC | CAWSVRRQGGYEQYF
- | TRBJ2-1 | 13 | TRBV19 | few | TGTGCCAGTAGTATGTCAGGGGGAGGTGAGCAGTTCTTC | CASSMSGGGEQFF
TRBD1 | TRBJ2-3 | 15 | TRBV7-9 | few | TGTGCCAGCAGCTTAAAGGGACAGGGAGGAAATACGCAGTATTTT | CASSLKGQGGNTQYF